The rows below give T cell receptor beta chains drawn from one sample of a study of control samples from healthy donors and cancer patients. Here immunoSEQ multiplex PCR was the method, and the copy in TCRdb shows in-frame clones only, minus some. The sample contains roughly 100,000 clones, 80% to 90% of which appear only once. Sequencing used PBMCs. The receptors were gathered from a man aged 55 to 70 with lung cancer. The conserved cysteine and the conserved F or W are not part of the CDR3 here.

v_gene	j_gene	CDR3aa
TRBV25-1	TRBJ1-6	ASSESSDNSPLH
TRBV24-1	TRBJ1-2	ATSDPLEGYT
TRBV5-1	TRBJ2-5	ASSSVVQETQY
TRBV7-2	TRBJ2-3	ATGRGIEDTQY
TRBV29-1	TRBJ2-7	SVAGTGGLSAHSYEQY
TRBV5-1	TRBJ2-1	ASSLLSGTSGGEQF
TRBV28	TRBJ1-5	ASSFLGRENQPQH
TRBV24-1	TRBJ1-2	ATSDSSVSGYGYT
TRBV25-1	TRBJ2-3	ASSDRGWGDTQY
TRBV18	TRBJ2-3	ASSPTGRDTQY
TRBV19	TRBJ1-1	ASTGQSLNTEAF
TRBV5-1	TRBJ2-5	ASSLPGQETQY
TRBV15	TRBJ1-6	ATSRFFLENSPLH
TRBV9	TRBJ1-2	ASSVQGAVGYGYT
TRBV10-1	TRBJ2-3	ASSESGVTADTQY
TRBV5-1	TRBJ2-2	ASSLEGRPPGTGELF
TRBV12-3/TRBV12-4	TRBJ2-3	ASSLRADTQY
TRBV20-1	TRBJ2-3	SARTNTQY
TRBV25-1	TRBJ1-5	ASSLQDNQPQH
TRBV24-1	TRBJ2-2	ATSDVTTVANTGELF
TRBV10-2	TRBJ1-6	ASTTLAGNSPLH
TRBV30	TRBJ1-1	AWGEAF
TRBV19	TRBJ1-2	ASSRGANTNYGYT
TRBV7-9	TRBJ1-3	ASSFGHLSGNTIY
TRBV4-1	TRBJ1-3	ASSPRGYGNTIY
TRBV2	TRBJ2-2	ASSLSGGSVTGELF
TRBV3-1/TRBV3-2	TRBJ2-2	ASSRLSQGATGELF
TRBV11-3	TRBJ2-5	ASSQDTRETQY
TRBV24-1	TRBJ2-2	ATSDLQGPRTANTGELF
TRBV6-5	TRBJ1-6	ASRPDQGRVPLH
TRBV5-1	TRBJ1-5	ASRSDTSNQPQH
TRBV30	TRBJ1-5	AWRGQGHQPQH
TRBV15	TRBJ1-2	ATSRAGGLGYGYT
TRBV27	TRBJ2-7	ASSGPWGYEQY
TRBV6-1	TRBJ2-3	ASRRQGPATDTQY
TRBV27	TRBJ1-6	ASSFVEVSLGVLSFSPLH
TRBV23-1	TRBJ2-7	ASSPEDRSEQY
TRBV30	TRBJ2-5	AWSSTRGETQY
TRBV5-4	TRBJ1-5	ASSLNPASNQPQH
TRBV6-5	TRBJ1-1	ASSYSGTGEAF